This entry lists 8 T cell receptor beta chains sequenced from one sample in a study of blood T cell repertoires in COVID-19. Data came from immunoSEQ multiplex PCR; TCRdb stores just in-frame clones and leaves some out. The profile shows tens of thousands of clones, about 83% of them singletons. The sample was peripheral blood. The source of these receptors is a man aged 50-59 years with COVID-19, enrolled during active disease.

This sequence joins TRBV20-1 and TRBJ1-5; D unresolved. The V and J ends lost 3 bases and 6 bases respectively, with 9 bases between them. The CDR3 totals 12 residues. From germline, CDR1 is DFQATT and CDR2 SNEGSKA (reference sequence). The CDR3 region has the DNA TGCAGTGCTAGTGCTCAGGTTCAGCCCCAGCATTTT. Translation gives CSASAQVQPQHF.

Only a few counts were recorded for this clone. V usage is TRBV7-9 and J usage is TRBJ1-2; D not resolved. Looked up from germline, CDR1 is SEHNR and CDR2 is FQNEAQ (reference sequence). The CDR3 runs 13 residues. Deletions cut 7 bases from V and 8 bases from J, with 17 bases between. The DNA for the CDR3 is TGTGCCAGCACCCCGGTCGGAGGCGGAGGCTACACCTTC. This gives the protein CASTPVGGGGYTF.

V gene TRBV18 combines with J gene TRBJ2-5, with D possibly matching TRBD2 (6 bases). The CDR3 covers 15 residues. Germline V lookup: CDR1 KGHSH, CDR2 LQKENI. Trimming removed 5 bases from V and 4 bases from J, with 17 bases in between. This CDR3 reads CASSAPGSAGETQYF. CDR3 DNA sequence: TGTGCCAGCTCAGCCCCCGGGAGTGCGGGAGAGACCCAGTACTTC.

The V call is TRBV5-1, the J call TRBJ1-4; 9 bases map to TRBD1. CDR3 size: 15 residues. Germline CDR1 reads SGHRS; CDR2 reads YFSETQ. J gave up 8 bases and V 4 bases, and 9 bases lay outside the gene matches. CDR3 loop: CASSGGTGTKEKLFF. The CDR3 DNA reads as TGCGCCAGCAGCGGAGGGACAGGGACGAAGGAAAAACTGTTTTTT. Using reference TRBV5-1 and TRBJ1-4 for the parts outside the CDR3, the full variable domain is KAGVTQTPRYLIKTRGQQVTLSCSPISGHRSVSWYQQTPGQGLQFLFEYFSETQRNKGNFPGRFSGRQFSNSRSEMNVSTLELGDSALYLCASSGGTGTKEKLFFGSGTQLSVL.

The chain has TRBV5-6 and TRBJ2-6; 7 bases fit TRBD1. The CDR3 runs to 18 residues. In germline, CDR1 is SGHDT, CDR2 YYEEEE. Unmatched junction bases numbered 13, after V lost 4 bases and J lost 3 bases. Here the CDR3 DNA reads TGTGCCAGCAGCGTTTACTTGAGGACAGGCGTTGGGGCCAACGTCCTGACTTTC. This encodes CASSVYLRTGVGANVLTF.

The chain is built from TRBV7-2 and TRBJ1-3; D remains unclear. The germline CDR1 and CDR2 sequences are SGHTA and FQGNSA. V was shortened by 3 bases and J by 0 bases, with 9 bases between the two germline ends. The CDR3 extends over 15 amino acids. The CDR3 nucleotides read TGTGCCAGCAGCTTTCAGGTCAGCTCTGGAAACACCATATATTTT. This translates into CASSFQVSSGNTIYF.

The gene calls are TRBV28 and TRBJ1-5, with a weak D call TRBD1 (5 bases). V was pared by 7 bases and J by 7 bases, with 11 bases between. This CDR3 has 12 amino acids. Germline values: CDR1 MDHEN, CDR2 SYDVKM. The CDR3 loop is CASNSRGQPQHF. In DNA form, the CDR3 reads TGTGCCAGCAATTCTCGGGGGCAGCCCCAGCATTTT.

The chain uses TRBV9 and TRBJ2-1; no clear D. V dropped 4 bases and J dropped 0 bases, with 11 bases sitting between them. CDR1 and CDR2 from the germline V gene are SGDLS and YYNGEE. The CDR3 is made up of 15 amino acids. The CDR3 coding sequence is TGTGCCAGCAGCCCAACGGGTAGCTCCTACAATGAGCAGTTCTTC. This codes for CASSPTGSSYNEQFF. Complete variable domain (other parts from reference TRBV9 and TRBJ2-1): DSGVTQTPKHLITATGQRVTLRCSPRSGDLSVYWYQQSLDQGLQFLIQYYNGEERAKGNILERFSAQQFPDLHSELNLSSLELGDSALYFCASSPTGSSYNEQFFGPGTRLTVL.